Sequencing of this TCR beta chain was carried out in a study of early T cells in non-severe SARS-CoV-2 infection. Study results and limitations: Anti-spike CD8 specificities were favored by VDJdb matching, whose results missed private and CD4 specificities.

The CDR3 is 13 residues long. CDR1 is SGHTA, CDR2 FQGNSA, per germline. Trimming removed 3 bases from V and 6 bases from J, with 11 bases in between. TCRdb independently ran MiXCR on the 5' RACE reads; one entry per CDR3 protein. This sample has about 55,000 distinct CDR3 sequences, with around 14% found just once. This clonotype was recorded at least ten times. What it binds is unknown. The chain couples TRBV7-2 to TRBJ1-1, with D perhaps matching TRBD1 (5 bases). Sequencing was performed on whole blood, taken at baseline. The receptor comes from an adult who was a healthcare worker with PCR-confirmed SARS-CoV-2 infection or an uninfected control (not recorded which). This CDR3 reads CASSFDRGAEAFF. The DNA of the CDR3 is TGTGCCAGCAGCTTTGATCGAGGGGCTGAAGCTTTCTTT. Full variable domain (rest looked up from reference TRBV7-2 and TRBJ1-1): GAGVSQSPSNKVTEKGKDVELRCDPISGHTALYWYRQSLGQGLEFLIYFQGNSAPDKSGLPSDRFSAERTGGSVSTLTIQRTQQEDSAVYLCASSFDRGAEAFFGQGTRLTVV.